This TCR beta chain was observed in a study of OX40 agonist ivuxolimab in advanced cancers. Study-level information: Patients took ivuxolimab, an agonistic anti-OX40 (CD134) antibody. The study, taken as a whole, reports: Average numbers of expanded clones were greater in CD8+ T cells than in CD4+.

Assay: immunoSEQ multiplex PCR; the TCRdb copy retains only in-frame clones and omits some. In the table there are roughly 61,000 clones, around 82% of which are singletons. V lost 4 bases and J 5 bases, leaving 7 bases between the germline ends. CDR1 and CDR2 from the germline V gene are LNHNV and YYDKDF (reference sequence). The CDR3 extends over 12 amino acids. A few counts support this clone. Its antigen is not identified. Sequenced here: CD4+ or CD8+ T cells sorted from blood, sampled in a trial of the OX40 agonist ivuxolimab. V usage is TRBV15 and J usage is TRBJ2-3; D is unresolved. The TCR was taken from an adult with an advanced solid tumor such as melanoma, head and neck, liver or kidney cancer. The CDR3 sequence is CATSTVGDTQYF. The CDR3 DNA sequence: TGTGCCACCAGCACAGTGGGAGATACGCAGTATTTT. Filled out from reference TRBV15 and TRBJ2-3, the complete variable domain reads DAMVIQNPRYQVTQFGKPVTLSCSQTLNHNVMYWYQQKSSQAPKLLFHYYDKDFNNEADTPDNFQSRRPNTSFCFLDIRSPGLGDTAMYLCATSTVGDTQYFGPGTRLTVL.